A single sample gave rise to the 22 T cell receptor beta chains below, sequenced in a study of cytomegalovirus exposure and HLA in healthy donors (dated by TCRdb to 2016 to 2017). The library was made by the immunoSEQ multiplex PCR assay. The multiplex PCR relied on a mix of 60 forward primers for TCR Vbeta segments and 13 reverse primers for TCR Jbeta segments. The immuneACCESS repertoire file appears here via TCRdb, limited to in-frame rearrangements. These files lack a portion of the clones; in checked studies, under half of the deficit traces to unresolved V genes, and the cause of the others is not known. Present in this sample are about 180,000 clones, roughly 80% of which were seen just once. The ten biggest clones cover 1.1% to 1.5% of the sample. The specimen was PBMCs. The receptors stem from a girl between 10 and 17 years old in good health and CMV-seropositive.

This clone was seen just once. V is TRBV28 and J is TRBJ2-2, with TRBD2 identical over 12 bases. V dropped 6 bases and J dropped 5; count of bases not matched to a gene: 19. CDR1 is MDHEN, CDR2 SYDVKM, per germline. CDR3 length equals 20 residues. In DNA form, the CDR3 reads TGTGCCAGCAGGCAAACCCTCCTCCTAGCGGGAGGGCCGGGAACCGGGGAGCTGTTTTTT. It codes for CASRQTLLLAGGPGTGELFF.

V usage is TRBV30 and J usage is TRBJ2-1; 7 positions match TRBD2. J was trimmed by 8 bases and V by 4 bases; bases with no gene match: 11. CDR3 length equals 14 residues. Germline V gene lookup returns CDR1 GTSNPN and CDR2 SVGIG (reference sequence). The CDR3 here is CAWTGTTTWDEQFF. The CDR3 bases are TGTGCCTGGACTGGGACTACCACCTGGGATGAGCAGTTCTTC.

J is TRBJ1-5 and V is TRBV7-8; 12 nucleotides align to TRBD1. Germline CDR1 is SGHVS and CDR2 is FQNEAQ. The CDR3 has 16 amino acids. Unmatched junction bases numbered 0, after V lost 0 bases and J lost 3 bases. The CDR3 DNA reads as TGTGCCAGCAGCTTAGCGGGACAGGGGGCCAATCAGCCCCAGCATTTT. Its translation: CASSLAGQGANQPQHF.

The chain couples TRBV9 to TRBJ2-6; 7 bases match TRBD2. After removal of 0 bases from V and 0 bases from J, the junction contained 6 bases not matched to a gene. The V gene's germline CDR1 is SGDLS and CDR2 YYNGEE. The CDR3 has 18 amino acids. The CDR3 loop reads CASSVGLAQSSGANVLTF. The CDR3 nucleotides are TGTGCCAGCAGCGTAGGACTAGCTCAGAGCTCTGGGGCCAACGTCCTGACTTTC.

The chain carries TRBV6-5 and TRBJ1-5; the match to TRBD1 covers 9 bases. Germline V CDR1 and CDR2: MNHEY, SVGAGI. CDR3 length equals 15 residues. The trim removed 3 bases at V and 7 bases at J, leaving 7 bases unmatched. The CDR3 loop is CASSYTGTGTQPQHF. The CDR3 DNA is TGTGCCAGCAGTTATACCGGGACAGGGACCCAGCCCCAGCATTTT.

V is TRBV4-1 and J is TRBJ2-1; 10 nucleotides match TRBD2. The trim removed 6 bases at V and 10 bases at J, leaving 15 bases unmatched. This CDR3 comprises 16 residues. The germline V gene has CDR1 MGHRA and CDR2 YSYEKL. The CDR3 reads CASSHKPLAGEGEQFF. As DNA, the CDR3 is TGCGCCAGCAGTCACAAACCCCTAGCGGGGGAAGGAGAGCAGTTCTTC.

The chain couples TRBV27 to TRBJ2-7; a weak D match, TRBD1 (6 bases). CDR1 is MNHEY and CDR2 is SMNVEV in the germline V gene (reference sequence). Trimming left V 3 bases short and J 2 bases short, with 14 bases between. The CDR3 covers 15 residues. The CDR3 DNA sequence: TGTGCCAGCAGTTTGATCTGGGGGCCCGCCTACGAGCAGTACTTC. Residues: CASSLIWGPAYEQYF.

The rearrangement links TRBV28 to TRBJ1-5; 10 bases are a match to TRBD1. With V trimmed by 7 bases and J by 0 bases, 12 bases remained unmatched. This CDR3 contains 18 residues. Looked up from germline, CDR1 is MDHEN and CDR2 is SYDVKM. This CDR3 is CASILRQGAPYSNQPQHF. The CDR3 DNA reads TGTGCCAGCATCTTACGACAGGGGGCTCCTTATAGCAATCAGCCCCAGCATTTT.

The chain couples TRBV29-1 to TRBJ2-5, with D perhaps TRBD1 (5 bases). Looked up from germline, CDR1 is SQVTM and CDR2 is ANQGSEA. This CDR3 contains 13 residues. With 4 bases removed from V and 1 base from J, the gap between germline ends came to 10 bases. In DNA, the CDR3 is TGCAGCGTTGGCCAGGGCAGCCAAGAGACCCAGTACTTC. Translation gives CSVGQGSQETQYF. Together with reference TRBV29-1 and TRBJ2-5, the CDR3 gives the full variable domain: SAVISQKPSRDICQRGTSLTIQCQVDSQVTMMFWYRQQPGQSLTLIATANQGSEATYESGFVIDKFPISRPNLTFSTLTVSNMSPEDSSIYLCSVGQGSQETQYFGPGTRLLVL.

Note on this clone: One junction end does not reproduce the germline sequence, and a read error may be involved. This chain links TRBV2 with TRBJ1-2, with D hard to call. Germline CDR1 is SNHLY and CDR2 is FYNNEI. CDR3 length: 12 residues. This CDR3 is CASREVSPGYTF. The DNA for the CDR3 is TGTGCCAGCAGAGAAGTGAGTCCCGGCTACACCTTC.

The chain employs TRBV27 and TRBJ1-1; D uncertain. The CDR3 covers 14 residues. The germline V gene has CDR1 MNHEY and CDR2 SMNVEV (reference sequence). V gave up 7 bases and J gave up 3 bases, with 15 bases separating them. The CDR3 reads CASKRAEGYTEAFF. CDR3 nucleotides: TGTGCCAGCAAGAGGGCGGAAGGGTACACTGAAGCTTTCTTT.

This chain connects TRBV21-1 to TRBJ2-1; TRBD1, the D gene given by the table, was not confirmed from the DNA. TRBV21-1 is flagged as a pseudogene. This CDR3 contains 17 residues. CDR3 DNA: TGTGCCAGCAGCAAAGGGGGACAGGTCAGCTCCTACAATGAGCAGTTCTTC. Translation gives CASSKGGQVSSYNEQFF.

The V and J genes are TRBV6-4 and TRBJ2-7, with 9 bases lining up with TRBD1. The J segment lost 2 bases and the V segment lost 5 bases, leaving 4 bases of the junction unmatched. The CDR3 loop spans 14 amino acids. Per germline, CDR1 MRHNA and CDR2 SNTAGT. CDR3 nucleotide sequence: TGTGCCAGCAGTCCATGGACAGGGGCCTACGAGCAGTACTTC. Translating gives CASSPWTGAYEQYF.

CDR3 coding DNA: TGTGCCAGCAGCTTAACGTCTCGGGGTATCACTGAAGCTTTCTTT. Its translation is CASSLTSRGITEAFF. The rearrangement uses TRBV7-3 and TRBJ1-1; D unresolved. V shed 0 bases and J shed 4 bases, with 12 bases lying between them. Per the germline V gene, CDR1 is SGHTA and CDR2 is FQGTGA. The CDR3 is 15 residues long.

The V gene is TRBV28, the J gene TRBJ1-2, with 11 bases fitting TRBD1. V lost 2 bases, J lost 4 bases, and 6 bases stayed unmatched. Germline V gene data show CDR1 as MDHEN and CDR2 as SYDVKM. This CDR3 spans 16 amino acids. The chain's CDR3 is CASSLAGTGGLYGYTF. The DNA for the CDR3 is TGTGCCAGCAGTTTAGCTGGGACAGGGGGACTCTATGGCTACACCTTC.

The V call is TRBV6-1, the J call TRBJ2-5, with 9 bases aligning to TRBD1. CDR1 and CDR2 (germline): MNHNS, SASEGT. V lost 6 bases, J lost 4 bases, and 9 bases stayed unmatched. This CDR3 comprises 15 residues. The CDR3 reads CASSLGQGYVETQYF. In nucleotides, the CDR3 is TGTGCCAGCAGCCTGGGACAGGGATATGTAGAGACCCAGTACTTC.

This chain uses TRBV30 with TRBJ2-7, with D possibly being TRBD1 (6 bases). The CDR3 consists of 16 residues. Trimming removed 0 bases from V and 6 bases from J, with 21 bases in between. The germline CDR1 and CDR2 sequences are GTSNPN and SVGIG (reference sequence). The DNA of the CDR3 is TGTGCCTGGAGTGTAGTGTGGGGGCGCGCAGTGGGCGAGCAGTACTTC. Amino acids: CAWSVVWGRAVGEQYF. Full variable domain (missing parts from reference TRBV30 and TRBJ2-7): SQTIHQWPATLVQPVGSPLSLECTVEGTSNPNLYWYRQAAGRGLQLLFYSVGIGQISSEVPQNLSASRPQDRQFILSSKKLLLSDSGFYLCAWSVVWGRAVGEQYFGPGTRLTVT.

CDR3 protein: CASSFSGEEKLFF. As DNA, the CDR3 is TGTGCCAGCAGTTTTTCAGGGGAGGAAAAACTGTTTTTT. The V gene is TRBV27, the J gene TRBJ1-4, with D possibly matching TRBD1 (6 bases). Trimming cost V 3 bases and J 8 bases, with 10 bases left between them. The CDR3 is 13 residues long. Germline-derived CDR1 and CDR2 are MNHEY and SMNVEV (reference sequence).

The chain's CDR3 is CASSVGRGGFYEQYF. For the CDR3, the DNA is TGTGCCAGCAGCGTCGGGAGGGGGGGGTTCTACGAGCAGTACTTC. V usage is TRBV7-2 and J usage is TRBJ2-7; 8 bases are shared with TRBD2. CDR1 is SGHTA, CDR2 FQGNSA, per germline. The CDR3 extends over 15 amino acids. With V trimmed by 5 bases and J by 3 bases, 9 bases remained unmatched.

The CDR3 here is CAWSPGRGEKLFF. Here the CDR3 DNA reads TGTGCCTGGAGTCCAGGACGGGGTGAAAAACTGTTTTTT. The V call is TRBV30, the J call TRBJ1-4; D ambiguous. The germline V gene encodes CDR1 GTSNPN and CDR2 SVGIG (reference sequence). This CDR3 has 13 residues. V shed 2 bases and J shed 7 bases, with 11 bases lying between them.

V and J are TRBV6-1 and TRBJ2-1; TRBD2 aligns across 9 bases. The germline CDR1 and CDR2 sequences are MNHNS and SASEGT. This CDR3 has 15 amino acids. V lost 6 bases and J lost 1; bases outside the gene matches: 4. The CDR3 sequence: CASRMGLASYNEQFF. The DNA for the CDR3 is TGTGCCAGCAGGATGGGACTAGCTTCCTACAATGAGCAGTTCTTC.

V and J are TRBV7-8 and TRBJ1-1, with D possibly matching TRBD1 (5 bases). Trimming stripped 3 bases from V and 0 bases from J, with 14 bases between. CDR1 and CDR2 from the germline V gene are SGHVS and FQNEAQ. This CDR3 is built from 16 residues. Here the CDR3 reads CASSFTPGLLNTEAFF. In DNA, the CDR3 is TGTGCCAGCAGCTTTACTCCGGGACTACTGAACACTGAAGCTTTCTTT.